This T cell receptor (beta chain) was captured by sequencing in a study of blood T cell repertoires in COVID-19 (TCRdb year 2020). Looking at the study overall: Samples from collaborators originated in the United States, Italy and Spain and spanned both the acute and convalescent phases of COVID-19. The repertoires were released in a freely available public database meant as a resource for research on the immune response to SARS-CoV-2. Sample metadata almost always included a de-identified subject ID, COVID-19 status, age in years and sex. Samples came from the ongoing ImmuneRACE study (first 160 participants) plus 1,254 subjects from 6 global collaborators. Where HLA class I and class II types were available, the types were taken from metadata supplied by the sample provider, not from assay-based typing. The dataset comprised deeply sampled blood TCRbeta repertoires from subjects exposed to, actively infected with, or recovered from COVID-19. The prospective study material was composed of cDNA or gDNA derived from T cells, B-cell-depleted T cells, or PBMCs. Findings and caveats that apply to the study as a whole: The quantity of clinical and demographic metadata differed by source and by participant and was supplied without curation.

The immunoSEQ Assay, a bias-controlled multiplex PCR, was used to amplify TCRbeta CDR3 regions from genomic DNA. In the source study's methods: The number of nucleated cells in each sample was estimated from the amplification of reference gene primers within the assay. To quantify the absolute abundance of each unique TCRbeta CDR3 rearrangement, sequence reads were collapsed and filtered. For each sample, productive Simpson clonality was calculated as the square root of Simpson's diversity index over productive rearrangements. As stored in TCRdb, this immuneACCESS dataset retains in-frame rearrangements with V and J assigned. A fraction of the clones does not appear; measured against another copy, unresolved V genes explain less than half of the discrepancy, and the remainder lacks a known reason. Clone size and the V and J calls come from that table; the DNA yielded D and trimming. Present in this sample are under 250,000 clones, more than 75% of which were seen just once. The ten largest clones take up 11% of the sample.

One collaborating source in Seattle enrolled patients while the patients were actively infected and followed the patients over time throughout the course of disease. Collaborating institutions collected whole blood in K2EDTA tubes following their own protocols. For TCRbeta analysis, collaborators shipped samples in one of three forms: frozen whole blood, isolated PBMCs, or DNA extracted from either of those sample types. Trimming takes 1 base from V and 2 bases from J, and the germline ends sit 8 bases apart. From its cysteine to its phenylalanine, the CDR3 spans 13 amino acids. The kept DNA is CDR3 alone, 39 bases in frame from the first base. The germline V gene (reference sequence) gives CDR1 as GTSNPN and CDR2 as SVGIG. Comment on this clone: There is no known antigen for this receptor. There are no base qualities to consult, and no much larger clone falls within one base.

The material sequenced was peripheral blood. The TCR sequence derives from a man in his fifties with COVID-19, enrolled during active disease. The receptor chain draws on TRBV30 and TRBJ1-1, with TRBD1 perhaps the D gene, on 6 matching bases. The bases are TGTGCCTGGAGTGGGGGGCCTAACACTGAAGCTTTCTTT. The encoded protein is CAWSGGPNTEAFF.